The 30 T cell receptor beta chains below come from one sample, sequenced in a study of T cell responses to AZD1222 COVID-19 vaccine. The data were produced by immunoSEQ multiplex PCR, yet TCRdb's version contains in-frame clones alone and is incomplete. Of some 130,000 clones in the sample, roughly 88% were seen once. This sample comprised peripheral blood, obtained on day 0 of MenACWY control vaccination. The origin of the receptors is an adult in good health.

This sequence joins TRBV10-3 and TRBJ2-3, with TRBD2 matching 15 bases. With V trimmed by 6 bases and J by 3 bases, 10 bases remained unmatched. The CDR3 length is 18 residues. Germline CDR1 and CDR2: ENHRY and SYGVKD. The CDR3 bases are TGTGCCATCAGCCCAAGCATCGGGACTAGCGGGAGGACAGATACGCAGTATTTT. This translates into CAISPSIGTSGRTDTQYF.

The chain is built from TRBV7-2 and TRBJ1-4, with a weak D call TRBD1 (5 bases). The V and J ends lost 5 bases and 12 bases respectively, with 22 bases between them. The CDR3 totals 15 residues. Germline CDR1 reads SGHTA; CDR2 reads FQGNSA. CDR3 coding DNA: TGTGCCAGCAGCCTTATCGGGACCTCGGATAAGGAACTGTTTTTT. Protein: CASSLIGTSDKELFF.

V is TRBV5-6 and J is TRBJ2-7; the D gene is possibly TRBD1 (5 bases). V lost 2 bases, J lost 2 bases, and 8 bases lay in between. This CDR3 is built from 13 residues. Germline V CDR1 and CDR2: SGHDT, YYEEEE. CDR3 bases: TGTGCCAGCAGCTTACAGGTTCCCTACGAGCAGTACTTC. Translated: CASSLQVPYEQYF.

The chain has TRBV9 and TRBJ2-5; D might be TRBD1 or TRBD2, each matching 6 bases. Germline-derived CDR1 and CDR2 are SGDLS and YYNGEE. CDR3 size: 17 residues. Between the trimmed V and J ends, which lost 4 bases and 4 bases, there was a span of 23 bases. The CDR3 sequence is CASSTGWWGEGGETQYF. DNA for the CDR3: TGTGCCAGCAGCACCGGGTGGTGGGGAGAGGGGGGAGAGACCCAGTACTTC.

The V call is TRBV27, the J call TRBJ1-5; D is unclear. Germline V gene data show CDR1 as MNHEY and CDR2 as SMNVEV (reference sequence). The CDR3 is 13 residues long. Trimming removed 3 bases at V and 7 bases at J, with 10 bases between. The CDR3 DNA sequence: TGTGCCAGCAGTTTTAGTCAGAAACAGCCCCAGCATTTT. It encodes CASSFSQKQPQHF.

The V gene is TRBV28, the J gene TRBJ2-7; possible D gene TRBD1, 6 bases. The CDR3 has 17 residues. Trimming removed 4 bases at V and 3 bases at J, with 22 bases between. From germline, CDR1 is MDHEN and CDR2 SYDVKM. The CDR3 here is CASSWPTLNRAHYEQYF. Here the CDR3 DNA reads TGTGCCAGCAGTTGGCCGACCTTAAACAGGGCTCACTACGAGCAGTACTTC.

This clone showed up just once. This chain uses TRBV5-1 with TRBJ2-3; 12 bases fit TRBD2. Germline lookup yields CDR1 SGHRS and CDR2 YFSETQ. The CDR3 has 16 amino acids. V lost 4 bases to trimming and J lost 3 bases; unmatched junction nucleotides: 6. CDR3 residues: CASSPRLAGGTDTQYF. CDR3 DNA sequence: TGCGCCAGCAGCCCGAGGCTAGCGGGAGGGACAGATACGCAGTATTTT. The full variable domain, in which reference TRBV5-1 and TRBJ2-3 provide the parts outside the CDR3, is KAGVTQTPRYLIKTRGQQVTLSCSPISGHRSVSWYQQTPGQGLQFLFEYFSETQRNKGNFPGRFSGRQFSNSRSEMNVSTLELGDSALYLCASSPRLAGGTDTQYFGPGTRLTVL.

The chain joins TRBV9 to TRBJ1-1; D is unclear. The CDR3 sequence is 14 residues long. CDR1 is SGDLS, CDR2 YYNGEE, per germline. Deletions cut 0 bases from V and 11 bases from J, with 17 bases between. This CDR3 reads CASSVVDPSKEAFF. In DNA, the CDR3 is TGTGCCAGCAGCGTAGTTGACCCATCCAAAGAGGCTTTCTTT.

The genes are TRBV21-1 and TRBJ1-2. TRBV21-1 is tagged as a pseudogene. This CDR3 comprises 13 residues. In DNA, the CDR3 is TGTGCCAGCACCGCAGGGACCTCCGATGGCTACACCTTC. This sequence encodes CASTAGTSDGYTF.

J is TRBJ2-3 and V is TRBV5-1; 7 positions agree with TRBD1. V shed 4 bases and J 1 base; nucleotides not matched to a gene: 9. Germline CDR1 SGHRS, CDR2 YFSETQ. The CDR3 spans 16 residues. The CDR3 sequence is CASSPPTGLGTDTQYF. CDR3 DNA: TGCGCCAGCAGCCCGCCGACAGGGTTGGGCACAGATACGCAGTATTTT.

The V and J genes are TRBV13 and TRBJ2-1; 8 bases agree with TRBD2. The CDR3 is 15 residues long. Germline CDR1 PRHDT, CDR2 FYEKMQ (reference sequence). Unmatched junction bases numbered 10, after V lost 3 bases and J lost 9 bases. Here the CDR3 DNA reads TGTGCCAGCAGCTTCCCCGGGACTAGAAGTGGTGAGCAGTTCTTC. Translated: CASSFPGTRSGEQFF.

The V call is TRBV25-1, the J call TRBJ1-2; a possible D gene is TRBD1 (5 bases). With 4 bases removed from V and 4 bases from J, the gap between germline ends came to 13 bases. CDR1 is MGHDK, CDR2 SYGVNS, per germline. The CDR3 is 14 amino acids. The CDR3 bases are TGTGCCAGCAGTGGTCGACAGAGCCTCTATGGCTACACCTTC. Residues: CASSGRQSLYGYTF.

The chain has TRBV9 and TRBJ2-2; D remains unclear. Germline V CDR1 and CDR2: SGDLS, YYNGEE. The CDR3 runs 13 residues. The V gene lost 3 bases and the J gene lost 5 bases, with 8 bases spanning the gap. CDR3 nucleotide sequence: TGTGCCAGCAGCGCCGGGTCGACCGGGGAGCTGTTTTTT. This sequence encodes CASSAGSTGELFF.

The genes are TRBV27 and TRBJ2-2, with D tentatively TRBD2 (5 bases). The CDR3 contains 15 residues. Germline CDR1 reads MNHEY; CDR2 reads SMNVEV (reference sequence). V was shortened by 8 bases and J by 4 bases, with 17 bases between the two germline ends. The CDR3 nucleotides read TGTGCCAGCCGATTTAGAGGGCTCAGCACCGGGGAGCTGTTTTTT. This gives the protein CASRFRGLSTGELFF.

This clone has only one observation. The rearrangement links TRBV5-6 to TRBJ2-7; TRBD2 agrees at 14 bases. V lost 4 bases and J lost 3; bases outside the gene matches: 15. Germline V gives CDR1 SGHDT, CDR2 YYEEEE. The length of the CDR3 is 19 residues. CDR3 protein: CASSGWSGTSGRVDYEQYF. DNA of the CDR3: TGTGCCAGCAGCGGTTGGAGTGGGACTAGCGGGAGAGTGGACTACGAGCAGTACTTC.

This chain links TRBV6-5 with TRBJ1-1; D ambiguous. V lost 4 bases and J lost 2, with 8 bases in between. The CDR3 loop spans 13 amino acids. Looked up from germline, CDR1 is MNHEY and CDR2 is SVGAGI. The CDR3 loop is CASSLEGNTEAFF. The CDR3 DNA sequence: TGTGCCAGCAGTTTAGAGGGTAACACTGAAGCTTTCTTT.

This chain connects TRBV19 to TRBJ2-5, with TRBD1 matching 8 bases. This CDR3 contains 18 residues. Germline V gene sequence: CDR1 LNHDA, CDR2 SQIVND (reference sequence). Germline trimming cut 4 bases from V and 7 bases from J; bases unmatched to any gene: 20. The CDR3: CASSKARWSRGQPGTQYF. The DNA of the CDR3 is TGTGCCAGTAGTAAAGCCCGTTGGTCCAGGGGGCAGCCGGGGACCCAGTACTTC. The full variable domain, with the rest looked up from reference TRBV19 and TRBJ2-5, is DGGITQSPKYLFRKEGQNVTLSCEQNLNHDAMYWYRQDPGQGLRLIYYSQIVNDFQKGDIAEGYSVSREKKESFPLTVTSAQKNPTAFYLCASSKARWSRGQPGTQYFGPGTRLLVL.

V usage is TRBV30 and J usage is TRBJ1-1; D might be TRBD1 (6 bases). The CDR3 is made up of 13 amino acids. V was trimmed by 4 bases and J by 4 bases, leaving 13 bases between them. Per germline, CDR1 GTSNPN and CDR2 SVGIG (reference sequence). CDR3 region: CAWNLVGGTEAFF. The CDR3 DNA sequence: TGTGCCTGGAATCTCGTAGGGGGCACTGAAGCTTTCTTT.

CDR3 nucleotide sequence: TGTGCCAGCAGTCCCCAGGCTAAAGAGACCCAGTACTTC. Translated, it gives CASSPQAKETQYF. This chain joins TRBV12-3 or TRBV12-4 and TRBJ2-5, with no clear D. The V and J ends lost 5 bases and 3 bases respectively, with 10 bases between them. The CDR3 consists of 13 residues.

In this sample, this clone turned up a few times. This chain joins TRBV5-6 and TRBJ1-1; possible D gene TRBD1, 5 bases. The CDR3 contains 16 residues. V was trimmed by 1 base and J by 7 bases, leaving 20 bases between them. Germline loops: CDR1 SGHDT, CDR2 YYEEEE. The chain's CDR3 is CASSLLGAASSIEAFF. In DNA, the CDR3 is TGTGCCAGCAGCTTGTTAGGGGCCGCGTCGTCGATTGAAGCTTTCTTT.

J is TRBJ1-1 and V is TRBV7-3; 7 positions agree with TRBD1. Germline trimming cut 4 bases from V and 0 bases from J; bases unmatched to any gene: 2. The CDR3 sequence is 14 residues long. The germline V gene encodes CDR1 SGHTA and CDR2 FQGTGA. For the CDR3, the DNA is TGTGCCAGCAGCTCCGGGACAGTGAACACTGAAGCTTTCTTT. It codes for CASSSGTVNTEAFF.

The chain joins TRBV6-5 to TRBJ2-5, with a possible D match to TRBD1 (6 bases). Germline CDR1 reads MNHEY; CDR2 reads SVGAGI. The CDR3 runs to 14 residues. Deletions cut 7 bases from V and 5 bases from J, with 17 bases between. The CDR3 protein is CASTAPTGSETQYF. DNA for the CDR3: TGTGCCAGCACGGCCCCGACAGGATCGGAGACCCAGTACTTC.

The rearrangement links TRBV27 to TRBJ1-4; the match to TRBD1 covers 8 bases. V was pared by 5 bases and J by 3 bases, with 5 bases of the junction left unmatched. The CDR3 is 15 residues long. Germline values: CDR1 MNHEY, CDR2 SMNVEV (reference sequence). CDR3 sequence: CASSPPGQANEKLFF. The CDR3 DNA is TGTGCCAGCAGTCCCCCGGGACAGGCTAATGAAAAACTGTTTTTT.

The chain employs TRBV5-1 and TRBJ2-3; unclear D gene. This CDR3 has 12 residues. Germline-derived CDR1 and CDR2 are SGHRS and YFSETQ. With 1 base removed from V and 0 bases from J, the gap between germline ends came to 0 bases. For the CDR3, the DNA is TGCGCCAGCAGCTTGAGCACAGATACGCAGTATTTT. Its protein is CASSLSTDTQYF.

In DNA, the CDR3 is TGTGCCAGCAGTACGATCCCGGGGGCAGACTATGGCTACACCTTC. Translated: CASSTIPGADYGYTF. The chain has TRBV28 and TRBJ1-2; D is possibly TRBD1 (6 bases). The V end lost 5 bases, the J end lost 3 bases, and 16 bases lay between the germline ends. This CDR3 spans 15 amino acids. Germline V gives CDR1 MDHEN, CDR2 SYDVKM.

The gene calls are TRBV28 and TRBJ2-1; possibly TRBD2 for D (5 bases). There are 14 residues in the CDR3. V gave up 5 bases and J gave up 6 bases, with 14 bases separating them. The V gene's germline CDR1 is MDHEN and CDR2 SYDVKM. CDR3 bases: TGTGCCAGCAGTCCCTGGACTCAAGGCAATGAGCAGTTCTTC. Translation gives CASSPWTQGNEQFF.

V gene TRBV7-2 combines with J gene TRBJ1-1; TRBD1 might be the D (5 bases). Germline CDR1 reads SGHTA; CDR2 reads FQGNSA. V dropped 2 bases and J dropped 10 bases, with 11 bases sitting between them. This CDR3 is 12 amino acids long. The DNA for the CDR3 is TGTGCCAGCAGCTTACGAACAGGAGGAGCTTTCTTT. Translating gives CASSLRTGGAFF.

The CDR3 region is CASSQSYEQYF. The DNA for the CDR3 is TGCGCCAGCAGTCAATCCTACGAGCAGTACTTC. The rearrangement uses TRBV5-1 and TRBJ2-7; D ambiguous. The CDR3 has 11 amino acids. The V end lost 5 bases, the J end lost 1 base, and 4 bases lay between the germline ends. Germline assignment: CDR1 SGHRS and CDR2 YFSETQ.

J is TRBJ2-7 and V is TRBV28; D not certain. The CDR3 has 14 residues. CDR1 and CDR2 from the germline V gene are MDHEN and SYDVKM. V was shortened by 2 bases and J by 5 bases, with 13 bases between the two germline ends. The CDR3 DNA reads as TGTGCCAGCAGTTTAACCGCATTAGTGGACGAGCAGTACTTC. Protein sequence: CASSLTALVDEQYF.

V gene TRBV6-5 combines with J gene TRBJ2-2; either TRBD1 or TRBD2 may fit D (5 bases each). This CDR3 is 15 amino acids long. The V end lost 5 bases, the J end lost 4 bases, and 14 bases lay between the germline ends. Germline CDR1 and CDR2: MNHEY and SVGAGI. The CDR3 coding sequence is TGTGCCAGCAGTCCCCGAGGGGTCGGCACCGGGGAGCTGTTTTTT. This gives the protein CASSPRGVGTGELFF.